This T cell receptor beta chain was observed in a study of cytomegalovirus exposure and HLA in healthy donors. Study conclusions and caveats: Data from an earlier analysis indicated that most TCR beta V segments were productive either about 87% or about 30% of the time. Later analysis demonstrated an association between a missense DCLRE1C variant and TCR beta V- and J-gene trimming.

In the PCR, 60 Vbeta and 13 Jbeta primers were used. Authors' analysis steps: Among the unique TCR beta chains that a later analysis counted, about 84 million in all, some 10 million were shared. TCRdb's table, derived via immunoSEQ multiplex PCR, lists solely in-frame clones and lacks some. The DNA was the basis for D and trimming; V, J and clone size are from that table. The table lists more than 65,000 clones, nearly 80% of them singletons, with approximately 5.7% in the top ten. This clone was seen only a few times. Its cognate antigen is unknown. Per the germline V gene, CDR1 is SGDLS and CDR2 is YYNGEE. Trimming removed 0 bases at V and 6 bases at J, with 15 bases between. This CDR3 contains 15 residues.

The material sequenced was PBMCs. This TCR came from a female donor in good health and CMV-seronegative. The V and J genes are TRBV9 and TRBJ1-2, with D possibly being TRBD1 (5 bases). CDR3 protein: CASSVDQGRVDGYTF. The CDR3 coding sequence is TGTGCCAGCAGCGTAGACCAGGGTCGGGTGGATGGCTACACCTTC.